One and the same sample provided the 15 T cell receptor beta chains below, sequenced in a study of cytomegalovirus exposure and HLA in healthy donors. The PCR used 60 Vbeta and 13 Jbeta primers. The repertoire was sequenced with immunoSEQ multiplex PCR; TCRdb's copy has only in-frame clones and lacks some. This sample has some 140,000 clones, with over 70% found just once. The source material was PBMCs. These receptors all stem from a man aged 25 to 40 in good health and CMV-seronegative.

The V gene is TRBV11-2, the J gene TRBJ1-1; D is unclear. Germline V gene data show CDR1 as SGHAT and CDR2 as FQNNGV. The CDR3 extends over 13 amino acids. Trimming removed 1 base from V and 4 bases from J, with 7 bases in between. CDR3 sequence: CASSLVVSTEAFF. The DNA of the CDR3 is TGTGCCAGCAGCTTAGTTGTCAGCACTGAAGCTTTCTTT.

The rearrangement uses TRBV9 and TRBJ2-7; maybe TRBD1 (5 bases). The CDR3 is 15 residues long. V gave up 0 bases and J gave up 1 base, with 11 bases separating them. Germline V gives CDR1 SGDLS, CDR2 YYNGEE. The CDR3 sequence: CASSVGPGSSYEQYF. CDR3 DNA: TGTGCCAGCAGCGTAGGTCCAGGGTCTTCCTACGAGCAGTACTTC.

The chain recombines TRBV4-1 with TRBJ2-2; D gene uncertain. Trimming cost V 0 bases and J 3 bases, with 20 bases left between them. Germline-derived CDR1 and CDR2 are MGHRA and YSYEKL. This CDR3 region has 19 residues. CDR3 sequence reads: CASSQESKLYSFYTGELFF. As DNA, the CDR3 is TGCGCCAGCAGCCAAGAATCCAAACTCTACAGTTTCTACACCGGGGAGCTGTTTTTT.

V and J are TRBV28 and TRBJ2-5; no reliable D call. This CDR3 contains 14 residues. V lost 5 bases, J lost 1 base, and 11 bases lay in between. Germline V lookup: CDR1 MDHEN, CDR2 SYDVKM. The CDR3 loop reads CASSPNPAQETQYF. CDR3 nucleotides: TGTGCCAGCAGTCCTAACCCCGCCCAAGAGACCCAGTACTTC.

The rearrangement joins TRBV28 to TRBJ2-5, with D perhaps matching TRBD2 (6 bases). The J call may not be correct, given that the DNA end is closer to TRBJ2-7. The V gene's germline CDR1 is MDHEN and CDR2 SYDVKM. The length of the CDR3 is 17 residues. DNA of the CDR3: TGTGCCAGCAGACGTGCCCTAGCGCCGAACGACTCCTACGAGCAGTACTTC. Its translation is CASRRALAPNDSYEQYF.

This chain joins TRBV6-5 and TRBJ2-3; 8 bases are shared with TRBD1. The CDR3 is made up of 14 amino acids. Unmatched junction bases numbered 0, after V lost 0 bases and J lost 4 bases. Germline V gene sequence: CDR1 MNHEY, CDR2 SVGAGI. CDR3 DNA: TGTGCCAGCAGTTACTCGGACAGGGCAGATACGCAGTATTTT. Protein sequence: CASSYSDRADTQYF.

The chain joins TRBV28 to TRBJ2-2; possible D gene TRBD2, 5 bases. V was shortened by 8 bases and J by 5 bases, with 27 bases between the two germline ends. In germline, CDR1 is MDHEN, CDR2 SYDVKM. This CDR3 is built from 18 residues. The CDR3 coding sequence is TGTGCCAGCGTGGCGGCGCCCGGAAGCGGCCTCTTAACCGGGGAGCTGTTTTTT. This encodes CASVAAPGSGLLTGELFF.

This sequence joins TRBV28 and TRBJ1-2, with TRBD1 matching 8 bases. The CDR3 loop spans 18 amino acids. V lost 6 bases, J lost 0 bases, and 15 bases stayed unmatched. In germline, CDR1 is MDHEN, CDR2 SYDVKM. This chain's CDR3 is CASRRRTAYRGTNYGYTF. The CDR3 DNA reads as TGTGCCAGCAGGCGCCGTACAGCCTACAGGGGGACTAACTATGGCTACACCTTC.

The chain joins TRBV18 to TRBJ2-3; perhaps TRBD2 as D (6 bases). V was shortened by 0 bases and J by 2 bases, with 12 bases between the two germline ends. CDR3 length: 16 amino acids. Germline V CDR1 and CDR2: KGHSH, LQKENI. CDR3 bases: TGTGCCAGCTCACCACCTGGGAGGACGTACACAGATACGCAGTATTTT. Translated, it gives CASSPPGRTYTDTQYF.

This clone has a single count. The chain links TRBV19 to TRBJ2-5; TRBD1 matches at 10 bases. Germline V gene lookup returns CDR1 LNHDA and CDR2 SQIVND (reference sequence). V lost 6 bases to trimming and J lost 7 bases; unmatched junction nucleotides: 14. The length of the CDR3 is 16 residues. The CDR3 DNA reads TGTGCCAGTAGCCAAATTGGACAGGGGGATCGTGGGACCCAGTACTTC. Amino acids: CASSQIGQGDRGTQYF.

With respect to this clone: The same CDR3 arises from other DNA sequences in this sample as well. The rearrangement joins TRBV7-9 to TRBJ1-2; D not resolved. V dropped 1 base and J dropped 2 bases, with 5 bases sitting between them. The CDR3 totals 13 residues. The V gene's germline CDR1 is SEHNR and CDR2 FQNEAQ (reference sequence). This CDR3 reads CASSLGQNYGYTF. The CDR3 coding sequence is TGTGCCAGCAGCTTAGGGCAAAACTATGGCTACACCTTC. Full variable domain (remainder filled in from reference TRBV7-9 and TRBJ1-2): DTGVSQNPRHKITKRGQNVTFRCDPISEHNRLYWYRQTLGQGPEFLTYFQNEAQLEKSRLLSDRFSAERPKGSFSTLEIQRTEQGDSAMYLCASSLGQNYGYTFGSGTRLTVV.

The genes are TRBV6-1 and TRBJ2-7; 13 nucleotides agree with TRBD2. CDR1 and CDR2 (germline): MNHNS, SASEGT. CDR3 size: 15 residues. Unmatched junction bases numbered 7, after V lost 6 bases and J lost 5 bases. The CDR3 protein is CASRPGTSGNHEQYF. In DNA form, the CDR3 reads TGTGCCAGCAGGCCCGGGACTAGCGGGAATCACGAGCAGTACTTC.

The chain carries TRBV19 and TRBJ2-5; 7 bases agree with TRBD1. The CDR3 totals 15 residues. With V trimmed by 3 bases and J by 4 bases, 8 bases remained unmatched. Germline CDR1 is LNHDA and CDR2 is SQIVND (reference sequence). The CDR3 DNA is TGTGCCAGTAGTATCGGGACAGATCTAGGAGAGACCCAGTACTTC. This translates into CASSIGTDLGETQYF.

DNA of the CDR3: TGCGCCAGCAGCTTGGCCGCGGCGGTCTATGGCTACACCTTC. Translated: CASSLAAAVYGYTF. The V call is TRBV5-1, the J call TRBJ1-2; D is unclear. Trimming took 0 bases from V and 4 from J, leaving 10 bases between them. CDR3 length: 14 amino acids. The V gene's germline CDR1 is SGHRS and CDR2 YFSETQ.

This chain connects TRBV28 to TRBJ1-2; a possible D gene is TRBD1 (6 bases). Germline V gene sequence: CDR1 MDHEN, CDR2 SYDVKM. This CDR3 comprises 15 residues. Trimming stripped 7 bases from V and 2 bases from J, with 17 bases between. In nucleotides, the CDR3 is TGTGCCAGCAACTTAGGGGGTAGTCTAAACTATGGCTACACCTTC. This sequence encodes CASNLGGSLNYGYTF.